This T cell receptor (beta chain) was captured by sequencing in a study of blood T cell repertoires in COVID-19. Participant-reported clinical history was the basis for cohort assignment. Data came from immunoSEQ multiplex PCR; TCRdb stores just in-frame clones and leaves some out. The data show approximately 270,000 clones, with over 80% seen just once and approximately 4% held by the top ten. Germline trimming cut 5 bases from V and 9 bases from J; bases unmatched to any gene: 13. Germline V CDR1 and CDR2: MDHEN, SYDVKM. This CDR3 is 16 amino acids long. The clonotype originates from a woman aged 25 to 39 with acute COVID-19. The sequenced material came from PBMCs or T cells enriched from blood (not recorded which). This rearrangement joins TRBV28 to TRBJ2-1; 10 bases match TRBD2. The CDR3 DNA sequence: TGTGCCAGCAGTCCCCGTGGCCCTAGCGGGAGCCGTGAGCAGTTCTTC. The encoded protein is CASSPRGPSGSREQFF.